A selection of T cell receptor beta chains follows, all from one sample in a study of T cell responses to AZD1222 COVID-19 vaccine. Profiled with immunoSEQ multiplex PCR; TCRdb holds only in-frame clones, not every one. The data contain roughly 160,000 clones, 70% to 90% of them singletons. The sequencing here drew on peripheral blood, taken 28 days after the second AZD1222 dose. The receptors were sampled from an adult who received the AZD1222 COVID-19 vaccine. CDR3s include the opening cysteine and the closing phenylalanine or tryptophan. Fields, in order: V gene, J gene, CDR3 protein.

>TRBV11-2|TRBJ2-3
CASSLVGGATDTQYF
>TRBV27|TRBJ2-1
CASSPGTTVWEQFF
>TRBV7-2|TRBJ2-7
CASSRDPGTGSKEQYF
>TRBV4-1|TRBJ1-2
CASSQDDREWNYGYTF
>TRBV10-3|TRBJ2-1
CAISDPDRYNEQFF
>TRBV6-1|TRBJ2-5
CASSEGQGPMAQYF
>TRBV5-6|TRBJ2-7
CASTPPARAGGFGYEQYF
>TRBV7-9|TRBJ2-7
CASSPSRDEQYF
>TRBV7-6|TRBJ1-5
CASSSSEGEMPQHF
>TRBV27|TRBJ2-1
CASSLRPRGNAYNEQFF
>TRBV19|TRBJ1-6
CASSPIPGVGWAPLHF
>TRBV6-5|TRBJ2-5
CASRHSETQYF
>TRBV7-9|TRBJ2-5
CASSLDEGAVRETQYF
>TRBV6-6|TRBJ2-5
CASSYWTGETQYF
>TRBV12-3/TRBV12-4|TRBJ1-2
CASSRQGIYGYTF
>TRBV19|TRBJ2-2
CASSRASRLTGELFF
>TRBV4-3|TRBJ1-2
CASSQDGVGYGYTF
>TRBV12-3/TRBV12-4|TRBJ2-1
CASSFKGWSGQFF
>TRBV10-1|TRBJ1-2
CASSDLTNYGYTF
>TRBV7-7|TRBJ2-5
CASSLNVRGQTQETQYF
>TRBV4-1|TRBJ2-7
CASSQAGGWGEQYF
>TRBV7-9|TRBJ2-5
CASSPSGGTETQYF
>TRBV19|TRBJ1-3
CASTTLGGVRNTIYF
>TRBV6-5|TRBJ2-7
CASSSPWGLGEQYF
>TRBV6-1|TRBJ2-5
CASSARQAGLQETQYF
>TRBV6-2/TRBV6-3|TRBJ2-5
CASSYGGQGQETQYF
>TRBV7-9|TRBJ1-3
CASRANSGNTIYF
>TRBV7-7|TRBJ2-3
CASSLGEGTDTQYF
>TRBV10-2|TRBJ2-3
CASASLFTDTQYF